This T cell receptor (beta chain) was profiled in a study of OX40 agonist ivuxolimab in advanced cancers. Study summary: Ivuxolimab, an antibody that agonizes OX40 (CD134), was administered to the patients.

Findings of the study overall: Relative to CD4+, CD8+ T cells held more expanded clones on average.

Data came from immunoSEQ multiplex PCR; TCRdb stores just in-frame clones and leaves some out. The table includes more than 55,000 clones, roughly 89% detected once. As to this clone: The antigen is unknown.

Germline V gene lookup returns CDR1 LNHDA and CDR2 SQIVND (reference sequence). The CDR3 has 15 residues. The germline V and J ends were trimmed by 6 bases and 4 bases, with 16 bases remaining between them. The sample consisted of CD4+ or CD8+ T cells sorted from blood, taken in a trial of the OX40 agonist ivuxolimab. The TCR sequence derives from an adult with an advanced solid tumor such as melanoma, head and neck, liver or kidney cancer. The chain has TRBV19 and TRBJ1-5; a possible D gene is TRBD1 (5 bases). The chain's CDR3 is CASRHLGGMNQPQHF. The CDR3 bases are TGTGCCAGTAGACATCTCGGGGGGATGAATCAGCCCCAGCATTTT.